In its sample, the clone carrying this TCR beta chain was seen a few times. Its matching antigen is unknown. The authors made TCR beta libraries by quantitative 5'-RACE with molecular barcodes. TCRdb analysed the 5' RACE reads with MiXCR anew, one entry per CDR3 protein. The table shows about 210,000 distinct CDR3 sequences, with 6% to 8% occurring only once. This entry is derived from a study of CD8 T cells in ankylosing spondylitis. Regarding the study as a whole: Some of the motif variants had earlier been found in reactive arthritis patients' fluid and blood. As reported, disease-linked clones showed significant enrichment in matched ankylosing spondylitis synovial fluid. Clones linked to disease, bearing a CD8+ phenotype, were relatively rare in peripheral blood. Blood of patients with ankylosing spondylitis appeared to be characterized by a TCR beta motif of fewer than 10 highly homologous variants.

V lost 2 bases, J lost 2 bases, and 5 bases stayed unmatched. This CDR3 is 15 amino acids long. Germline CDR1 GTSNPN, CDR2 SVGIG (reference sequence). Sample: blood, either unsorted or a sorted T cell fraction (not recorded which). This receptor was taken from a male donor with ankylosing spondylitis. The chain uses TRBV30 and TRBJ2-7; 11 nucleotides align to TRBD2. This CDR3 is CAWSPRLAGPYEQYF. Here the CDR3 DNA reads TGTGCCTGGAGTCCAAGACTAGCGGGGCCCTACGAGCAGTACTTC.